The subject of this entry is one TCR beta chain. The target antigen is unknown. The data stem from a study of cytomegalovirus exposure and HLA in healthy donors. V lost 6 bases and J lost 4; bases outside the gene matches: 9. The V gene's germline CDR1 is ENHRY and CDR2 SYGVKD. This CDR3 is built from 15 residues. The method was immunoSEQ multiplex PCR; TCRdb's version includes in-frame clones alone and lacks a portion of them. This sample has more than 85,000 clones, with approximately 93% found just once. General study points: The classifier reportedly diagnosed cytomegalovirus status with high specificity and sensitivity. According to a later analysis, TCR clusters from the first cohort tended to co-occur in the 100 to 150 validation repertoires.

This TCR derives from a woman younger than 45 in good health and CMV-seropositive. The J gene is TRBJ2-3, the V gene TRBV10-3, with 8 positions matching TRBD2. Sequenced sample: PBMCs. CDR3: CAIRDPGLEADTQYF. The CDR3 DNA is TGTGCCATCAGAGACCCGGGACTAGAGGCAGATACGCAGTATTTT.